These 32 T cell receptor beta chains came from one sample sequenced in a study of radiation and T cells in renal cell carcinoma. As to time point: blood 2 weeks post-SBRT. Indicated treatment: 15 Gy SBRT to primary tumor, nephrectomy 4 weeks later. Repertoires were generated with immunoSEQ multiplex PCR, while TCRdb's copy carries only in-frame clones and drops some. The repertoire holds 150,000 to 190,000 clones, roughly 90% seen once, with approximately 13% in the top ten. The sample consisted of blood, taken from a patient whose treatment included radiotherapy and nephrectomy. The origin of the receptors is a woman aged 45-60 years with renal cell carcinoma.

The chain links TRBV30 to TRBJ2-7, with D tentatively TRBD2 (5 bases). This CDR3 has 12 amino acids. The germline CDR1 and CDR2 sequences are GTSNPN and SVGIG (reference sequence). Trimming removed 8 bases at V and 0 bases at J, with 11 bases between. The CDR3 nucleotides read TGTGCCCTAAAAGGGAGCTCCTACGAGCAGTACTTC. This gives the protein CALKGSSYEQYF.

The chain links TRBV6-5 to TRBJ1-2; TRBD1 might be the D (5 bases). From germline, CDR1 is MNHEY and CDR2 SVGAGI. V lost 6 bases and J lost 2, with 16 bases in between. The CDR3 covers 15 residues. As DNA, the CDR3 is TGTGCCAGCAGATCCACAGGACCTCTAAACTATGGCTACACCTTC. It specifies CASRSTGPLNYGYTF.

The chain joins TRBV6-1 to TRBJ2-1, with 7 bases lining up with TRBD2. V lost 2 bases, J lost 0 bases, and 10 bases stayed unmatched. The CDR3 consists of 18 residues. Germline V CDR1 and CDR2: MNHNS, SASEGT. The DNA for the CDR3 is TGTGCCAGCAGTGAACCCCTGGGAGGGCAAAGCTCCTACAATGAGCAGTTCTTC. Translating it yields CASSEPLGGQSSYNEQFF.

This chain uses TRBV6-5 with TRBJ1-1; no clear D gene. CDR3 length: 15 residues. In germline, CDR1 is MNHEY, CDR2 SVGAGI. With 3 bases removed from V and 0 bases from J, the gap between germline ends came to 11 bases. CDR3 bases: TGTGCCAGCAGTTATGAGGGTAAATTGAACACTGAAGCTTTCTTT. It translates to CASSYEGKLNTEAFF.

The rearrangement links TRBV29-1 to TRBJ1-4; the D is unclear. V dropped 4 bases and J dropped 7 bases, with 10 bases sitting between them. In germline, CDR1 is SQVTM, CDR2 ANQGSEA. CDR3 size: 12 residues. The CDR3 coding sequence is TGCAGCGTTGCCGGGCCGGGTGAAAAACTGTTTTTT. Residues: CSVAGPGEKLFF.

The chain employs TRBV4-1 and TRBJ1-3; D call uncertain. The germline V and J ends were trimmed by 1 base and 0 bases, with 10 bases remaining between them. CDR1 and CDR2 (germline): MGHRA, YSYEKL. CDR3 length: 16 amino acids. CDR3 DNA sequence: TGCGCCAGCAGCCAAGGGAGGGTGATCTCTGGAAACACCATATATTTT. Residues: CASSQGRVISGNTIYF.

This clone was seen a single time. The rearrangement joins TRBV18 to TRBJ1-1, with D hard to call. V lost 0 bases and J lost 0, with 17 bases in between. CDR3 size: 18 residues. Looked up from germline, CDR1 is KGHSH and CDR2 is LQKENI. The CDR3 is CASSPPMGSLLMNTEAFF. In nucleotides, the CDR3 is TGTGCCAGCTCACCACCGATGGGCAGTCTACTCATGAACACTGAAGCTTTCTTT.

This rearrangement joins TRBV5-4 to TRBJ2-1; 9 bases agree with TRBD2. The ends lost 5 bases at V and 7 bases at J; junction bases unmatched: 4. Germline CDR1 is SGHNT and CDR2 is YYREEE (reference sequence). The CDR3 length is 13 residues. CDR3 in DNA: TGTGCCAGCAGTTCCAGCGGGGGGAATGAGCAGTTCTTC. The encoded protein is CASSSSGGNEQFF. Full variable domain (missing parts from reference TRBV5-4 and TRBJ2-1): ETGVTQSPTHLIKTRGQQVTLRCSSQSGHNTVSWYQQALGQGPQFIFQYYREEENGRGNFPPRFSGLQFPNYSSELNVNALELDDSALYLCASSSSGGNEQFFGPGTRLTVL.

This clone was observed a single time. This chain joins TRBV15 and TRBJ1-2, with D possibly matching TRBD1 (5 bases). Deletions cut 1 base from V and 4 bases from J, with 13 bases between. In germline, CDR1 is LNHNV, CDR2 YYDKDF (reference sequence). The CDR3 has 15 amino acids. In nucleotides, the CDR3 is TGTGCCACCAGCAGAGGTCTTACAGGCAGCTATGGCTACACCTTC. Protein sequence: CATSRGLTGSYGYTF.

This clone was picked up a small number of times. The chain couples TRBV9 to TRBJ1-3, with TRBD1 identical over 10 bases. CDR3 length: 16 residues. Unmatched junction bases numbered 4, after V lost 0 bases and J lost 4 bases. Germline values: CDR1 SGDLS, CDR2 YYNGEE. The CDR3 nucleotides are TGTGCCAGCAGCGTAGAAGCGGGACAGGGGGGAAACACCATATATTTT. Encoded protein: CASSVEAGQGGNTIYF.

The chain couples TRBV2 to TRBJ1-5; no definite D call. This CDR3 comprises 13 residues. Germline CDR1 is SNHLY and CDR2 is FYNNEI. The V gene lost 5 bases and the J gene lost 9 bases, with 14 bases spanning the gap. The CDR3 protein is CASSTDRARPQHF. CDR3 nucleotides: TGTGCCAGCAGTACCGACCGGGCTCGGCCCCAGCATTTT.

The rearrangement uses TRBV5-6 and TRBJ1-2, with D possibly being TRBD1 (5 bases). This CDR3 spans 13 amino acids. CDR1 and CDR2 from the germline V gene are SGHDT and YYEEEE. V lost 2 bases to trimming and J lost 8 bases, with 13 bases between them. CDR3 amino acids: CASSFSGGYGYTF. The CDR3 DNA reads TGTGCCAGCAGCTTTTCTGGGGGGTACGGCTACACCTTC.

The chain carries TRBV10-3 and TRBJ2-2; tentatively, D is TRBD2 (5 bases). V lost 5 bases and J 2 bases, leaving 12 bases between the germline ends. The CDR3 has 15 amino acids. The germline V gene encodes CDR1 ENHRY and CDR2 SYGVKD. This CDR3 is CAISRGSGNTGELFF. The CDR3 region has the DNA TGTGCCATCAGTAGAGGGTCCGGAAACACCGGGGAGCTGTTTTTT.

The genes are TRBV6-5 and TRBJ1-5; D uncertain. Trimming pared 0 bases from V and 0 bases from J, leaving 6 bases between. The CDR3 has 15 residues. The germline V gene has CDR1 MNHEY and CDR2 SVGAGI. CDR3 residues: CASSYSKFSNQPQHF. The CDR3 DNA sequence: TGTGCCAGCAGTTACTCGAAGTTTAGCAATCAGCCCCAGCATTTT.

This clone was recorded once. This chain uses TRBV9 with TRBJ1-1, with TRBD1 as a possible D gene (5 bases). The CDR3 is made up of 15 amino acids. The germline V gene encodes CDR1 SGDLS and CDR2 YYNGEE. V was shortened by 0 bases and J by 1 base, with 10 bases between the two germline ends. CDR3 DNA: TGTGCCAGCAGCGTAGGGGGGTCGACGAACACTGAAGCTTTCTTT. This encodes CASSVGGSTNTEAFF. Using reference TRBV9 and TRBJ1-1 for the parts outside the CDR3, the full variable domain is DSGVTQTPKHLITATGQRVTLRCSPRSGDLSVYWYQQSLDQGLQFLIQYYNGEERAKGNILERFSAQQFPDLHSELNLSSLELGDSALYFCASSVGGSTNTEAFFGQGTRLTVV.

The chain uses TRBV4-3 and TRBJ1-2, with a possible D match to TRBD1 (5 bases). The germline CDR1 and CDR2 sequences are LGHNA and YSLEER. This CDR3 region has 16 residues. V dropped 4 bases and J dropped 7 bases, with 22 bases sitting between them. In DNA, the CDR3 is TGCGCCAGCAGCCCACTAGTAGCGGGGCGGATCGGTGGCTACACCTTC. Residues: CASSPLVAGRIGGYTF.

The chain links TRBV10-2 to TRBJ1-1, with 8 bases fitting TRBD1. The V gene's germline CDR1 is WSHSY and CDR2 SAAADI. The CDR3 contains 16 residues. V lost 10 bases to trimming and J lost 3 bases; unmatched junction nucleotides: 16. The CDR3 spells CATLSSQGGVDTEAFF. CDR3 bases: TGCGCCACCCTAAGCTCACAGGGGGGAGTGGACACTGAAGCTTTCTTT.

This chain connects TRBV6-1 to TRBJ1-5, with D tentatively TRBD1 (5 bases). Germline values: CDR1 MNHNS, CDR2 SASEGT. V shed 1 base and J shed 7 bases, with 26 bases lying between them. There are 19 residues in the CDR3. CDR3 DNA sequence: TGTGCCAGCAGTGAAGTCCGCGTTAGGGGACGCGGTAGAAGGCAGCCCCAGCATTTT. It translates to CASSEVRVRGRGRRQPQHF.

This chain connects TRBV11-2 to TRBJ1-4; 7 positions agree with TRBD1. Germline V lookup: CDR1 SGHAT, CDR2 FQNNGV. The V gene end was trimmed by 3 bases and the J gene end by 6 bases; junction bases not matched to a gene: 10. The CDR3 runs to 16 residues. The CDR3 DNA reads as TGTGCCAGCAGCTTTGGGCGAACAGGGGAGGATGAAAAACTGTTTTTT. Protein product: CASSFGRTGEDEKLFF. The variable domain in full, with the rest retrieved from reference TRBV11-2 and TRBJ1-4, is EAGVAQSPRYKIIEKRQSVAFWCNPISGHATLYWYQQILGQGPKLLIQFQNNGVVDDSQLPKDRFSAERLKGVDSTLKIQPAKLEDSAVYLCASSFGRTGEDEKLFFGSGTQLSVL.

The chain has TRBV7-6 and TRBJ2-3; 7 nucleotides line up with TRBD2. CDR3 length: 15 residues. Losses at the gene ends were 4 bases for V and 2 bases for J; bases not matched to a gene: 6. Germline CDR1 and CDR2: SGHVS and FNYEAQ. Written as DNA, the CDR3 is TGTGCCAGCAGCTGGGAGGGGAAGTCCACAGATACGCAGTATTTT. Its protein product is CASSWEGKSTDTQYF.

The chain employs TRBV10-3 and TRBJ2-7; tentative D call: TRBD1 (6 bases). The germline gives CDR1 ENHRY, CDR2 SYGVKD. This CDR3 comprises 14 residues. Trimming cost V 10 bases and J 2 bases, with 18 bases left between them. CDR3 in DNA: TGTGCCACCCGCCGGACAGCATCAACCTACGAGCAGTACTTC. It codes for CATRRTASTYEQYF.

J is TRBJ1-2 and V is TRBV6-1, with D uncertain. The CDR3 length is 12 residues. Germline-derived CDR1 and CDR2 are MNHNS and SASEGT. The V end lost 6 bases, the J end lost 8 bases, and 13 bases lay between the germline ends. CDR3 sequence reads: CASRVTIWGYTF. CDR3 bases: TGTGCCAGCAGGGTAACGATATGGGGCTACACCTTC.

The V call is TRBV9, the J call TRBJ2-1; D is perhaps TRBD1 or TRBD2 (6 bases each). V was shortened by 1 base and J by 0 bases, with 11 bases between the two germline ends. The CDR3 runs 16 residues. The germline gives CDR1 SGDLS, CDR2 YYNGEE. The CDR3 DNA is TGTGCCAGCAGCGTAAGGGGGGATAGCTCCTACAATGAGCAGTTCTTC. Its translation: CASSVRGDSSYNEQFF.

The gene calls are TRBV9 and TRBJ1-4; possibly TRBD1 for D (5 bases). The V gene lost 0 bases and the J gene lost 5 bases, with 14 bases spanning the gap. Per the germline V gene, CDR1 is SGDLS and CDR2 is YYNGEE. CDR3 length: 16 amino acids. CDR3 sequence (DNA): TGTGCCAGCAGCGTAGATAGGTCGGGGGTCAATGAAAAACTGTTTTTT. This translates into CASSVDRSGVNEKLFF.

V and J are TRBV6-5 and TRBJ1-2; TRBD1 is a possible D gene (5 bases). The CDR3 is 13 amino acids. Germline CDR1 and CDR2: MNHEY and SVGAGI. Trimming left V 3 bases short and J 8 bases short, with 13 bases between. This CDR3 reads CASSYYEGQGYTF. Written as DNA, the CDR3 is TGTGCCAGCAGTTATTATGAGGGGCAGGGCTACACCTTC.

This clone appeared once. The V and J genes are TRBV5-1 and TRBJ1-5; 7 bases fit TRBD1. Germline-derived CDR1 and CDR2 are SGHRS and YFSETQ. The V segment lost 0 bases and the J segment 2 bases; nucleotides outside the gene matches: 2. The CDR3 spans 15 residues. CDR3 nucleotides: TGCGCCAGCAGCTTGGGGGACAGAGGCAATCAGCCCCAGCATTTT. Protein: CASSLGDRGNQPQHF. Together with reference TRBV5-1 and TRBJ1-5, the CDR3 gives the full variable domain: KAGVTQTPRYLIKTRGQQVTLSCSPISGHRSVSWYQQTPGQGLQFLFEYFSETQRNKGNFPGRFSGRQFSNSRSEMNVSTLELGDSALYLCASSLGDRGNQPQHFGDGTRLSIL.

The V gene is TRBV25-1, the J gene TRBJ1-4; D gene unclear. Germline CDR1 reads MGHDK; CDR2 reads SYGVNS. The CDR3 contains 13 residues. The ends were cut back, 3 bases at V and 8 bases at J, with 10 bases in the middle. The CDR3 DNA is TGTGCCAGCAGTGAGCCAGGAAGGGAAAAACTGTTTTTT. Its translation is CASSEPGREKLFF.

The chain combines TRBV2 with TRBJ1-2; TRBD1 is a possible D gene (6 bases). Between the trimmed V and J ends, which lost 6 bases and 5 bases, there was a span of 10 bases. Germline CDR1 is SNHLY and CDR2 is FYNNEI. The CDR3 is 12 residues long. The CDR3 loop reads CASSPTGYGYTF. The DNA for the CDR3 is TGTGCCAGCAGCCCAACAGGGTATGGCTACACCTTC.

This CDR3 is CASSVFGTISNQPQHF. The CDR3 coding sequence is TGTGCCAGCAGTGTCTTTGGGACAATTAGCAATCAGCCCCAGCATTTT. The chain is built from TRBV2 and TRBJ1-5, with a possible D match to TRBD1 (6 bases). Germline V gene sequence: CDR1 SNHLY, CDR2 FYNNEI. V was cut by 4 bases and J by 0 bases, with 13 bases left in between. This CDR3 is 16 amino acids long.

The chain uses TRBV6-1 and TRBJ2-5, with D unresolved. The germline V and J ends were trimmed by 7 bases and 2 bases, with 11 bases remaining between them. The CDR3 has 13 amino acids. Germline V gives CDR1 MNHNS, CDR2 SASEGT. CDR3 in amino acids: CASTFQRQETQYF. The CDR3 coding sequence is TGTGCCAGCACTTTCCAGAGACAAGAGACCCAGTACTTC.

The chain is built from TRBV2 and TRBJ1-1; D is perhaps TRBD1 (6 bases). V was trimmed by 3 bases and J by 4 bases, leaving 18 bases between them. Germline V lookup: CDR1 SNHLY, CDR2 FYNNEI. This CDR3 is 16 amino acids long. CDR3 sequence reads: CASSDPGGGRSTEAFF. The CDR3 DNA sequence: TGTGCCAGCAGTGATCCCGGGGGGGGGCGGAGCACTGAAGCTTTCTTT.

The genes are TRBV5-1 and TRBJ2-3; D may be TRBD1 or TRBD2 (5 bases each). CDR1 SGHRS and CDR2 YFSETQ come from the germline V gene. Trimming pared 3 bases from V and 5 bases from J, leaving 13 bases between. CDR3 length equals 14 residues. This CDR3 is CASSSGTFQDTQYF. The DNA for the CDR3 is TGCGCCAGCAGCTCGGGGACGTTCCAAGATACGCAGTATTTT.